This TCR beta chain was retrieved from a study of monozygotic twins with inflammatory bowel disease. Reanalyzing the 5' RACE reads, TCRdb keeps one entry per CDR3 protein, without DNA. This table lists about 350,000 distinct CDR3 sequences. This receptor was taken from a human donor with ulcerative colitis or Crohn's disease, or a healthy co-twin of an affected twin (not recorded which). The material sequenced was blood.

This chain's CDR3 is CASPVLRPGLGANGYTF. The chain carries TRBV27 and TRBJ1-2. The germline CDR1 and CDR2 sequences are MNHEY and SMNVEV (reference sequence). The CDR3 totals 17 residues.